This TCR beta chain was sequenced for a study of T cell clusters in autoimmune cytopenias. TRB amplification used approximately 250 ng of peripheral blood genomic DNA. Multiplex touch-down PCR amplified TRB using TRB-A and TRB-B pools in one tube. Reprocessing the multiplex PCR reads, TCRdb reports a single entry for every CDR3 protein and omits DNA. This sample's table has approximately 16,000 distinct CDR3 sequences. The sequenced sample was peripheral blood. The source is a human donor with an autoimmune cytopenia or autoimmune hepatitis (not recorded which).

The CDR3 loop reads CASSFSSGSTYEQFF. This sequence joins TRBV5-1 and TRBJ2-1; TCRdb returns TRBD2, unconfirmable since there is no DNA. The germline V gene has CDR1 SGHRS and CDR2 YFSETQ. This CDR3 has 15 residues.